Here is one TCR beta chain with its context. Its antigen is currently unknown. The data belong to a study of shared clonotypes between healthy human individuals. Turning to the study itself: There were three CD4 naive, three CD4 memory, two CD8 naive and one CD8 memory plates per donor. Study-wide findings and caveats: Depth was large, yet rarefaction showed that sorted-subset sequencing was incomplete. It was only blood that was sampled, and tissue repertoires likely differ.

Generated by immunoSEQ multiplex PCR, the TCRdb table keeps only in-frame clones and is missing some. The data show 2 million to 2.5 million clones, 92% seen once. Germline V gene sequence: CDR1 SGHVS, CDR2 FQNEAQ. V shed 0 bases and J 3 bases; nucleotides not matched to a gene: 14. The CDR3 consists of 18 residues. The donors were all Caucasian adults (living in Nashville, Tennessee). The clonotype comes from a man aged 18 to 30 in good health. Some clones in this sample may be carry-over from other donors' samples. This chain links TRBV7-8 with TRBJ2-7, with 7 bases identical to TRBD2. The sample consisted of naive CD4+ T cells from PBMCs. Subset of the sample: CD45RA+ positively selected. CDR3: CASSLAQPVRREIYEQYF. The CDR3 nucleotides are TGTGCCAGCAGCTTAGCTCAACCGGTAAGGCGGGAGATCTACGAGCAGTACTTC.